Each of the 13 T cell receptor beta chains below was sequenced from the same sample in a study of graft-versus-host responses after intestinal transplantation. These TCRs are of unknown antigen specificity. The method was immunoSEQ multiplex PCR; TCRdb's version includes in-frame clones alone and lacks a portion of them. The table includes under 45,000 clones, less than 95% detected once. The sample was unstimulated CD4+ T cells sorted from spleen or lymph node cells, taken before transplant. The receptors originated from a human donor who was the organ donor for an intestinal transplant.

The chain joins TRBV2 to TRBJ1-4; 7 nucleotides line up with TRBD1. CDR3 length: 14 residues. V shed 9 bases and J 3 bases; nucleotides not matched to a gene: 7. CDR1 is SNHLY and CDR2 is FYNNEI in the germline V gene. CDR3 DNA: TGTGCCAGATCGACAGGGTCTGCTAATGAAAAACTGTTTTTT. This translates into CARSTGSANEKLFF.

The J gene is TRBJ2-7, the V gene TRBV5-4; 8 bases agree with TRBD1. V shed 4 bases, J shed 3 bases, and the junction held 6 bases outside the gene matches. The germline gives CDR1 SGHNT, CDR2 YYREEE (reference sequence). The CDR3 length is 14 residues. Here the CDR3 reads CASSPGQARYEQYF. Here the CDR3 DNA reads TGTGCCAGCAGCCCGGGACAGGCTCGCTACGAGCAGTACTTC. The entire variable domain, with the rest obtained from reference TRBV5-4 and TRBJ2-7, is as follows: ETGVTQSPTHLIKTRGQQVTLRCSSQSGHNTVSWYQQALGQGPQFIFQYYREEENGRGNFPPRFSGLQFPNYSSELNVNALELDDSALYLCASSPGQARYEQYFGPGTRLTVT.

The rearrangement uses TRBV6-1 and TRBJ2-5; D possibly uses TRBD1 or TRBD2 (6 bases each). Trimming took off 4 bases at V and 5 bases at J, with 11 bases between the two ends. This CDR3 comprises 13 residues. Germline CDR1 is MNHNS and CDR2 is SASEGT. The CDR3 coding sequence is TGTGCCAGCAGTGTCCAGGGGAGGGAGACCCAGTACTTC. Amino acid sequence: CASSVQGRETQYF.

The CDR3: CASSVQASGGISSYEQYF. The CDR3 DNA reads as TGCGCCAGCAGCGTCCAGGCTAGCGGGGGGATAAGCTCCTACGAGCAGTACTTC. This chain connects TRBV5-1 to TRBJ2-7, with 11 bases matching TRBD2. Per germline, CDR1 SGHRS and CDR2 YFSETQ. The CDR3 spans 18 residues. J gave up 0 bases and V 4 bases, and 12 bases lay outside the gene matches.

This clone was found a few times. The rearrangement uses TRBV19 and TRBJ1-2; 7 bases are a match to TRBD1. The CDR3 runs 14 residues. The ends lost 3 bases at V and 4 bases at J; junction bases unmatched: 5. Germline-derived CDR1 and CDR2 are LNHDA and SQIVND (reference sequence). The CDR3 here is CASSIQHRGYGYTF. The DNA for the CDR3 is TGTGCCAGTAGTATTCAACACAGGGGCTATGGCTACACCTTC.

The rearrangement uses TRBV6-1 and TRBJ2-1; 12 bases align to TRBD2. The germline gives CDR1 MNHNS, CDR2 SASEGT. This CDR3 contains 15 residues. With 6 bases clipped from V and 6 bases from J, the junction kept 6 bases outside the gene matches. This CDR3 is CASRRLAGVPNEQFF. CDR3 nucleotide sequence: TGTGCCAGCAGGCGACTAGCGGGGGTTCCCAATGAGCAGTTCTTC.

This sequence joins TRBV6-4 and TRBJ2-2; no firm D call. V lost 2 bases to trimming and J lost 4 bases, with 11 bases between them. Germline V gene lookup returns CDR1 MRHNA and CDR2 SNTAGT. The CDR3 is 15 residues long. As DNA, the CDR3 is TGTGCCAGCAGTGACCGCCCCATGGGCACCGGGGAGCTGTTTTTT. It encodes CASSDRPMGTGELFF.

This clone appeared a single time. The chain is built from TRBV6-1 and TRBJ2-7; D assignment may be TRBD1 or TRBD2 (7 bases each). CDR1 is MNHNS and CDR2 is SASEGT in the germline V gene. This CDR3 is 14 amino acids long. V shed 5 bases and J shed 1 base, with 12 bases lying between them. CDR3 protein: CASSWQGGSYEQYF. The DNA for the CDR3 is TGTGCCAGCAGTTGGCAGGGGGGGTCCTACGAGCAGTACTTC.

This rearrangement joins TRBV18 to TRBJ2-5; D remains ambiguous. CDR1 and CDR2 (germline): KGHSH, LQKENI. CDR3 length: 13 residues. V gave up 5 bases and J gave up 2 bases, with 9 bases separating them. The CDR3 reads CASSATIQETQYF. The CDR3 DNA reads as TGTGCCAGCTCAGCGACGATACAAGAGACCCAGTACTTC.

The gene calls are TRBV15 and TRBJ2-3; 10 bases agree with TRBD2. CDR3 length equals 20 residues. V dropped 0 bases and J dropped 6; count of bases not matched to a gene: 18. Germline V gives CDR1 LNHNV, CDR2 YYDKDF (reference sequence). The CDR3 region is CATSRDLGLAGDLHTDTQYF. The DNA for the CDR3 is TGTGCCACCAGCAGAGATTTAGGCCTAGCGGGGGACTTACACACGGATACGCAGTATTTT.

This sequence joins TRBV7-9 and TRBJ2-3, with D possibly being TRBD1 (6 bases). Germline loops: CDR1 SEHNR, CDR2 FQNEAQ (reference sequence). CDR3 length: 15 amino acids. V was cut by 4 bases and J by 0 bases, with 11 bases left in between. The CDR3 sequence: CASSYIGGSTDTQYF. CDR3 bases: TGTGCCAGCAGCTACATAGGGGGAAGCACAGATACGCAGTATTTT. The variable domain in full, completed from reference TRBV7-9 and TRBJ2-3, reads DTGVSQNPRHKITKRGQNVTFRCDPISEHNRLYWYRQTLGQGPEFLTYFQNEAQLEKSRLLSDRFSAERPKGSFSTLEIQRTEQGDSAMYLCASSYIGGSTDTQYFGPGTRLTVL.

This clone was observed a single time. An end of the junction differs from the germline gene, which may be a read error. The chain links TRBV29-1 to TRBJ1-1; D call uncertain. The CDR3 runs to 12 residues. The germline CDR1 and CDR2 sequences are SQVTM and ANQGSEA. The CDR3: CSAEGLNTEAFF. CDR3 nucleotide sequence: TGCAGCGCTGAAGGTCTGAACACTGAAGCTTTCTTT.

The chain links TRBV7-2 to TRBJ2-7; 13 bases line up with TRBD2. Germline V CDR1 and CDR2: SGHTA, FQGNSA. Trimming at V came to 3 bases and at J to 4 bases, leaving 3 bases not matched to a gene. The CDR3 totals 15 residues. The CDR3 bases are TGTGCCAGCAGCTTTACTAGCGGGGGGGTTTACGAGCAGTACTTC. As protein: CASSFTSGGVYEQYF. The full variable domain, its missing parts supplied by reference TRBV7-2 and TRBJ2-7, is GAGVSQSPSNKVTEKGKDVELRCDPISGHTALYWYRQSLGQGLEFLIYFQGNSAPDKSGLPSDRFSAERTGGSVSTLTIQRTQQEDSAVYLCASSFTSGGVYEQYFGPGTRLTVT.